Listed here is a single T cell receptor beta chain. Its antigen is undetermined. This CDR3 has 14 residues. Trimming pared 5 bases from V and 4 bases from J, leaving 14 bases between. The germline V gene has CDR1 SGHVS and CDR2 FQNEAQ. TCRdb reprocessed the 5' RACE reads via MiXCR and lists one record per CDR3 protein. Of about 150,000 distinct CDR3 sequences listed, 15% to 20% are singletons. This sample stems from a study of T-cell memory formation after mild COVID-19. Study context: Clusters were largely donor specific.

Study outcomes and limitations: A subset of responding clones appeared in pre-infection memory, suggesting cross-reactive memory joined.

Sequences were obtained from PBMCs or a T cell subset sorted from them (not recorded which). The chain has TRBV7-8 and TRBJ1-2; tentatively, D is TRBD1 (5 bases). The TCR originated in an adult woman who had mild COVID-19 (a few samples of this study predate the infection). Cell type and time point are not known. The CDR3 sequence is CASSNSGTLYGYTF. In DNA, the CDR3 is TGTGCCAGCAGCAACTCCGGGACCCTCTATGGCTACACCTTC.